Detailed here is one T cell receptor beta chain. Its specificity is not known. The entry originates in a study of a mutant IDH1 vaccine in newly diagnosed glioma. Repertoires were generated with immunoSEQ multiplex PCR, while TCRdb's copy carries only in-frame clones and drops some. The sample consists of tens of thousands of clones, about 87% of them appearing once. The time point was: week 23, last vaccination. Every vaccine dose comprised 300 ug of mutant IDH1 20-mer peptide plus topical imiquimod. Diagnosis in the donors showed new WHO grade 3 or 4 astrocytomas that were IDH1-mutant and ATRX-lost. CDR3 length: 13 amino acids. Germline CDR1 is SNHLY and CDR2 is FYNNEI. The V gene lost 5 bases and the J gene lost 6 bases, with 12 bases spanning the gap.

The sample was PBMCs, taken from a glioma patient whose treatment included an IDH1 peptide vaccine. The clonotype originates from a man aged 18-30 years with glioma. V is TRBV2 and J is TRBJ2-3; D gene unclear. CDR3 region: CASSSRPTDTQYF. The CDR3 DNA sequence: TGTGCCAGCAGTTCCCGACCGACCGATACGCAGTATTTT.